This TCR beta chain is from a study of shared clonotypes between healthy human individuals. Cells designated naive CD8 were CD45RO-negative and were positively selected for CCR7, with terminally differentiated effector memory CD45RA+ cells excluded. Study conclusions and caveats: Unshared clonotypes carried lower generation probabilities than those common to all four donors.

From germline, CDR1 is MNHEY and CDR2 SVGAGI. This CDR3 is 14 amino acids long. Trimming cost V 0 bases and J 5 bases, with 11 bases left between them. A word on this clone: The target antigen is unknown.

The assay was immunoSEQ multiplex PCR, and TCRdb's table has in-frame clones only and misses some. The table has roughly 2,000,000 clones, about 95% seen once. This chain connects TRBV6-5 to TRBJ2-7; perhaps TRBD1 as D (5 bases). The sequence was obtained from a man younger than 35 in good health. The specimen sequenced was naive CD8+ T cells sorted from blood. The CDR3 DNA reads TGTGCCAGCAGTTACTCGCAGGGATTCGACGAGCAGTACTTC. As protein: CASSYSQGFDEQYF.